This TCR beta chain was recovered during a study of tumor and adjacent non-tumor tissue in lung cancer. Study overall: Patients comprised eleven to twelve adenocarcinoma, a couple of squamous cell carcinoma and 1 small cell lung cancer. Stage I to III disease affected about ten men and roughly five women aged 31 to 76. Each sample yielded 3.5 million to 4.5 million productive TCRbeta reads on average.

No cell sorting was done before RNA was extracted from the tissue. A modified ARM-PCR protocol with three rounds of nested PCR amplified TCRbeta. TCRdb passed the multiplex PCR reads through MiXCR, listing each CDR3 protein once. The data hold 200,000 to 250,000 distinct CDR3 sequences, with around 71% observed a single time. This clonotype has at least ten counts. The antigen remains unidentified. Trimming took off 5 bases at V and 0 bases at J, with 14 bases between the two ends. Germline assignment: CDR1 MNHNY and CDR2 SVGAGI (reference sequence). The CDR3 sequence is 15 residues long. Regarding the study as a whole: Patients with more diverse tumor TCRs had worse survival.

The chain is built from TRBV6-6 and TRBJ2-7, with no clear D. Material: lung tumor tissue. This sequence originates from a man aged 60-69 years with non-small cell lung cancer. The chain's CDR3 is CASSNDPASSYEQYF. Written as DNA, the CDR3 is TGTGCCAGCAGTAATGACCCCGCGAGCTCCTACGAGCAGTACTTC.